The 15 T cell receptor beta chains in this list originate from one sample, sequenced in a study of identical twins. In TCRdb, the 5' RACE reads were re-called with MiXCR into one record per CDR3 protein. Seen here are 200,000 to 250,000 distinct CDR3 sequences, 9.5% to 15% observed once, and the top ten hold 4% to 5%. The sample was also reused in another study, on yellow fever vaccine responses in identical twins.

Sequencing input: memory (CD45RO+) T cells sorted from blood. All receptors derive from a woman aged 18 to 35 in good health.

This chain uses TRBV19 with TRBJ2-1; the match to TRBD2 covers 8 bases. V lost 6 bases to trimming and J lost 0 bases; unmatched junction nucleotides: 7. The CDR3 has 16 amino acids. The V gene's germline CDR1 is LNHDA and CDR2 SQIVND (reference sequence). In DNA, the CDR3 is TGTGCCAGTAGCCCAAGCGGGAGTCCCTCCTACAATGAGCAGTTCTTC. Its protein product is CASSPSGSPSYNEQFF. Using reference TRBV19 and TRBJ2-1 for the parts outside the CDR3, the full variable domain is DGGITQSPKYLFRKEGQNVTLSCEQNLNHDAMYWYRQDPGQGLRLIYYSQIVNDFQKGDIAEGYSVSREKKESFPLTVTSAQKNPTAFYLCASSPSGSPSYNEQFFGPGTRLTVL.

This clonotype was picked up many times. The chain has TRBV12-3 or TRBV12-4 and TRBJ2-1, with TRBD2 matching over 8 bases. This CDR3 has 14 residues. Unmatched junction bases numbered 8, after V lost 3 bases and J lost 10 bases. CDR3 sequence (DNA): TGTGCCAGCAGTTTGTTCTTGGCGGGAGGCGAGCAGTTCTTC. Translated: CASSLFLAGGEQFF.

To note about this clonotype: This may arise from a read error, as a much more abundant clone is one base away. This chain connects TRBV29-1 to TRBJ2-7; D might be TRBD2 (5 bases). This CDR3 is built from 13 residues. Trimming stripped 5 bases from V and 5 bases from J, with 16 bases between. Per the germline V gene, CDR1 is SQVTM and CDR2 is ANQGSEA. CDR3 residues: CSVPSRVPDEQYF. Written as DNA, the CDR3 is TGCAGCGTTCCTAGCCGGGTCCCCGACGAGCAGTACTTC.

This clonotype was seen ten or more times. In DNA form, the CDR3 reads TGTGCCAGCAACCCGGAGGGACAGGGTGATGAAAAACTGTTTTTT. It encodes CASNPEGQGDEKLFF. The chain has TRBV28 and TRBJ1-4; 9 bases are a match to TRBD1. CDR3 size: 15 residues. CDR1 is MDHEN, CDR2 SYDVKM, per germline. After removal of 7 bases from V and 6 bases from J, the junction contained 9 bases not matched to a gene.

The J gene is TRBJ2-4, the V gene TRBV19; no reliable D call. The CDR3 consists of 15 residues. V was trimmed by 2 bases and J by 0 bases, leaving 8 bases between them. The germline gives CDR1 LNHDA, CDR2 SQIVND (reference sequence). The DNA for the CDR3 is TGTGCCAGTAGTATAAAGGAAGTAGCCAAAAACATTCAGTACTTC. This sequence encodes CASSIKEVAKNIQYF.

A few counts support this clonotype. This chain joins TRBV4-2 and TRBJ2-3; 7 bases are shared with TRBD1. This CDR3 spans 15 amino acids. CDR1 and CDR2 (germline): LGHNA, YNFKEQ. The J segment lost 4 bases and the V segment lost 7 bases, leaving 11 bases of the junction unmatched. CDR3: CASTSRGGDADTQYF. In DNA, the CDR3 is TGTGCCAGCACCTCACGAGGGGGCGATGCAGATACGCAGTATTTT.

The chain uses TRBV7-3 and TRBJ2-7; 10 nucleotides match TRBD1. J gave up 6 bases and V 5 bases, and 7 bases lay outside the gene matches. Germline V gives CDR1 SGHTA, CDR2 FQGTGA. The CDR3 is 14 amino acids. This chain's CDR3 is CASSVSGTGAEQYF. The CDR3 DNA follows: TGTGCCAGCAGCGTGTCCGGGACAGGGGCCGAGCAGTACTTC.

This clonotype was observed a few times. CDR3 sequence (DNA): TGTGCCAGCAGAGAGGACATTCCACCCTACGAGCAGTACTTC. It translates to CASREDIPPYEQYF. V and J are TRBV27 and TRBJ2-7; the D gene is possibly TRBD1 (5 bases). CDR3 size: 14 residues. CDR1 and CDR2 from the germline V gene are MNHEY and SMNVEV (reference sequence). V was cut by 6 bases and J by 2 bases, with 14 bases left in between.

A few counts support this clonotype. This chain links TRBV7-6 with TRBJ2-1; D possibly uses TRBD1 or TRBD2 (5 bases each). Looked up from germline, CDR1 is SGHVS and CDR2 is FNYEAQ. With 1 base removed from V and 4 bases from J, the gap between germline ends came to 11 bases. This CDR3 contains 15 residues. In DNA, the CDR3 is TGTGCCAGCAGCTTAGGGGGACGGCTATACAATGAGCAGTTCTTC. Its protein product is CASSLGGRLYNEQFF.

For this clonotype: A read error may produce the germline difference seen at one junction end. The CDR3 sequence: CASSSRDRGSFEQYF. The CDR3 DNA sequence: TGTGCCAGCAGTTCAAGGGACAGGGGGTCCTTCGAGCAGTACTTC. This chain links TRBV6-5 with TRBJ2-7, with 11 bases lining up with TRBD1. Germline CDR1 reads MNHEY; CDR2 reads SVGAGI. The CDR3 length is 15 residues.

This clonotype was counted many times. V is TRBV4-1 and J is TRBJ1-6; no clear D. V was shortened by 6 bases and J by 6 bases, with 9 bases between the two germline ends. Germline CDR1 MGHRA, CDR2 YSYEKL. This CDR3 is built from 13 residues. CDR3 amino acids: CASRSQPNSPLHF. CDR3 coding DNA: TGCGCCAGCAGGAGTCAGCCTAATTCACCCCTCCACTTT.

This clonotype was seen more than once but under ten times. The CDR3 reads CASSLQEGQGGSNTGELFF. The CDR3 region has the DNA TGTGCCAGCAGCTTACAAGAGGGACAGGGAGGTTCGAACACCGGGGAGCTGTTTTTT. The V gene is TRBV7-6, the J gene TRBJ2-2; 9 bases line up with TRBD1. The germline V gene has CDR1 SGHVS and CDR2 FNYEAQ. Losses at the gene ends were 2 bases for V and 0 bases for J; bases not matched to a gene: 10. The CDR3 has 19 amino acids.

The sample holds a few counts of this clonotype. V and J are TRBV6-2 or TRBV6-3 and TRBJ2-7, with 14 bases matching TRBD2. The V segment lost 4 bases and the J segment 2 bases; nucleotides outside the gene matches: 1. Germline V gene sequence: CDR1 MNHEY, CDR2 SVGEGT. CDR3 size: 15 residues. The CDR3 bases are TGTGCCAGCAGTTGGACTAGCGGGAGGCCCTACGAGCAGTACTTC. It encodes CASSWTSGRPYEQYF.

This clonotype was detected only a few times. The rearrangement links TRBV11-2 to TRBJ2-5; 12 bases are shared with TRBD2. J was trimmed by 4 bases and V by 5 bases; bases with no gene match: 8. Germline CDR1 reads SGHAT; CDR2 reads FQNNGV. The CDR3 contains 16 residues. The CDR3 sequence is CASSGSGLAGRETQYF. The CDR3 DNA is TGTGCCAGCAGCGGCAGTGGACTAGCGGGAAGAGAGACCCAGTACTTC. Full variable domain (remainder filled in from reference TRBV11-2 and TRBJ2-5): EAGVAQSPRYKIIEKRQSVAFWCNPISGHATLYWYQQILGQGPKLLIQFQNNGVVDDSQLPKDRFSAERLKGVDSTLKIQPAKLEDSAVYLCASSGSGLAGRETQYFGPGTRLLVL.

In this sample, this clonotype turned up a few times. The CDR3 reads CASSYGTGSETQYF. CDR3 nucleotide sequence: TGTGCCAGCAGTTATGGGACAGGATCGGAGACCCAGTACTTC. This chain joins TRBV6-2 or TRBV6-3 and TRBJ2-5; 8 bases map to TRBD1. This CDR3 region has 14 residues. In germline, CDR1 is MNHEY, CDR2 SVGEGT. V shed 3 bases and J 5 bases; nucleotides not matched to a gene: 5.